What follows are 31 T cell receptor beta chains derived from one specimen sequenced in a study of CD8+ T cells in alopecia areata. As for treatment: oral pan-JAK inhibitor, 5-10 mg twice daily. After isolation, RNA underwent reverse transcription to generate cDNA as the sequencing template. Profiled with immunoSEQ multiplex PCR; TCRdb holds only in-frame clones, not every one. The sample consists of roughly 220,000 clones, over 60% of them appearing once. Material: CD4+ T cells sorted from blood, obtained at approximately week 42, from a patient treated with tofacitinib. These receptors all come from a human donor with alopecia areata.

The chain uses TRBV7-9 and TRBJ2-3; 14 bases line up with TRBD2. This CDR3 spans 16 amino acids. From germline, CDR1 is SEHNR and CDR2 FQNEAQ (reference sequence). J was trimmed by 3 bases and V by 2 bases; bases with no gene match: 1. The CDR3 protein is CASSLRLAGGTDTQYF. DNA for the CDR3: TGTGCCAGCAGCTTACGACTAGCGGGGGGGACAGATACGCAGTATTTT.

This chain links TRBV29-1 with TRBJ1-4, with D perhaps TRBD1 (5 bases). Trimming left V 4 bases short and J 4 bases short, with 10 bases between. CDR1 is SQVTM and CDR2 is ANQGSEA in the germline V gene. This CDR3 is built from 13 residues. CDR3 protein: CSVGQLLNEKLFF. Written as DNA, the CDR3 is TGCAGCGTTGGACAGCTACTTAATGAAAAACTGTTTTTT.

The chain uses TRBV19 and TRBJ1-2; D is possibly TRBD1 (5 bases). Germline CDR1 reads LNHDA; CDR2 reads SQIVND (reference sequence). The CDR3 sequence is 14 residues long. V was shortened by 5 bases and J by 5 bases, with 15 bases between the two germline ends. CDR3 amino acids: CASSLQGVQYGYTF. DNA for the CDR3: TGTGCCAGTAGTCTCCAGGGAGTTCAGTATGGCTACACCTTC. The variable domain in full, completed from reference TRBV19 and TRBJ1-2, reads DGGITQSPKYLFRKEGQNVTLSCEQNLNHDAMYWYRQDPGQGLRLIYYSQIVNDFQKGDIAEGYSVSREKKESFPLTVTSAQKNPTAFYLCASSLQGVQYGYTFGSGTRLTVV.

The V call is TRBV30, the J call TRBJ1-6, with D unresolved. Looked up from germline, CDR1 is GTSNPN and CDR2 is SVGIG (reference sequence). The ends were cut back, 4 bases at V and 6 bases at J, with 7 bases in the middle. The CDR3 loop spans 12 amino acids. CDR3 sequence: CAWTHPNSPLHF. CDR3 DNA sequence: TGTGCCTGGACCCACCCTAATTCACCCCTCCACTTT. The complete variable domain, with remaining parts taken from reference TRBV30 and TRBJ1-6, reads SQTIHQWPATLVQPVGSPLSLECTVEGTSNPNLYWYRQAAGRGLQLLFYSVGIGQISSEVPQNLSASRPQDRQFILSSKKLLLSDSGFYLCAWTHPNSPLHFGNGTRLTVT.

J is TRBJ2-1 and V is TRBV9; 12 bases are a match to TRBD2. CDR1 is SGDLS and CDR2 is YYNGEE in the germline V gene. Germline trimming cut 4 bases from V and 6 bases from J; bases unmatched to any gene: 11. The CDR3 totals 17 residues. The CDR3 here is CASSKIPLAGGLNEQFF. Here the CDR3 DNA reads TGTGCCAGCAGCAAAATTCCCCTAGCGGGGGGGCTCAATGAGCAGTTCTTC.

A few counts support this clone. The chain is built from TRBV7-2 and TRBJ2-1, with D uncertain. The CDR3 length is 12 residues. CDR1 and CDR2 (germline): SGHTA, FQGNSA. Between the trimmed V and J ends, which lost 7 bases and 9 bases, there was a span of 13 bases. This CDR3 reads CASKDHSSEQFF. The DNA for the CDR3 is TGTGCCAGCAAAGACCATAGTAGTGAGCAGTTCTTC.

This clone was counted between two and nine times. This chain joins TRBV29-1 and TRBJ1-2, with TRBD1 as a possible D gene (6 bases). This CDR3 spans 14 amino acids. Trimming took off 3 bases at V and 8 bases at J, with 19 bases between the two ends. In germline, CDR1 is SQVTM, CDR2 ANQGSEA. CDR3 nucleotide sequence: TGCAGCGTTGAGGGCAGGGGCGCAGATGGGGGCTACACCTTC. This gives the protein CSVEGRGADGGYTF. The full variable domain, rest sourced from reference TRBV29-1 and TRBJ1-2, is SAVISQKPSRDICQRGTSLTIQCQVDSQVTMMFWYRQQPGQSLTLIATANQGSEATYESGFVIDKFPISRPNLTFSTLTVSNMSPEDSSIYLCSVEGRGADGGYTFGSGTRLTVV.

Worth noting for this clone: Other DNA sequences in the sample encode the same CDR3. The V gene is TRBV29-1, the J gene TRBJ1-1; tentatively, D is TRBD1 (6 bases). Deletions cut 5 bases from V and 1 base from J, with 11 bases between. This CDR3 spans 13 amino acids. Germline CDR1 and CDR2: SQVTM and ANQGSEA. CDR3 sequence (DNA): TGCAGCGTTACACAGGGAGGGAACACTGAAGCTTTCTTT. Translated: CSVTQGGNTEAFF. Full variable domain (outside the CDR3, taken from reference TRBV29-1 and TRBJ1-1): SAVISQKPSRDICQRGTSLTIQCQVDSQVTMMFWYRQQPGQSLTLIATANQGSEATYESGFVIDKFPISRPNLTFSTLTVSNMSPEDSSIYLCSVTQGGNTEAFFGQGTRLTVV.

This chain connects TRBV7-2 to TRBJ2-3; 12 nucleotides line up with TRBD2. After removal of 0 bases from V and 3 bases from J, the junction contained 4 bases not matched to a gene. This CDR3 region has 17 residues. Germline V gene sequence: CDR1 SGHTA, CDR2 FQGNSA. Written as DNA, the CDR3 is TGTGCCAGCAGCTTAGCGGCTAGCGGGGGGGCGACAGATACGCAGTATTTT. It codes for CASSLAASGGATDTQYF.

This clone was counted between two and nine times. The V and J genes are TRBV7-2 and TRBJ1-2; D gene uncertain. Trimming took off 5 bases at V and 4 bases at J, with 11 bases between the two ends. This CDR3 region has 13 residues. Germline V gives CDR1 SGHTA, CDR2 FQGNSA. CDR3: CASSQTLSYGYTF. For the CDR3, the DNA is TGTGCCAGCAGCCAGACACTGAGCTATGGCTACACCTTC.

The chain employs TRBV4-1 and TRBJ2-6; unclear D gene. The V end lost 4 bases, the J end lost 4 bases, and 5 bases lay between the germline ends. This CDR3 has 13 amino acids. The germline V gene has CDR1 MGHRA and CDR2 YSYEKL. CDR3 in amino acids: CASSLIGANVLTF. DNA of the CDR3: TGCGCCAGCAGCCTTATAGGGGCCAACGTCCTGACTTTC.

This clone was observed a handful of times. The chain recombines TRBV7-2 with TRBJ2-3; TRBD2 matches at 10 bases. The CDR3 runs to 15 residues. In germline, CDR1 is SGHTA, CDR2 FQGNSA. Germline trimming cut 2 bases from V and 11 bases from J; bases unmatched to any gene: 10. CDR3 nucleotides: TGTGCCAGCAGCTTACTCCTCCCGGAGCGGGAGGGGCAGTATTTT. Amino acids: CASSLLLPEREGQYF.

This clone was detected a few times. The CDR3 reads CASSLRVSGGTDTQYF. The DNA for the CDR3 is TGTGCCAGCAGCCTGAGGGTTAGCGGAGGCACAGATACGCAGTATTTT. The chain links TRBV2 to TRBJ2-3; tentatively, D is TRBD2 (6 bases). This CDR3 comprises 16 residues. The V gene's germline CDR1 is SNHLY and CDR2 FYNNEI. Trimming removed 6 bases from V and 1 base from J, with 17 bases in between.

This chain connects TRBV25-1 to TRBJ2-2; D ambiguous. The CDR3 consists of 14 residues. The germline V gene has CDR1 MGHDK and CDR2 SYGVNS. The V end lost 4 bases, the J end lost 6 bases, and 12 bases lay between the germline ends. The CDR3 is CASSVPGYAGELFF. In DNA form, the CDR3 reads TGTGCCAGCAGTGTCCCAGGATATGCCGGGGAGCTGTTTTTT.

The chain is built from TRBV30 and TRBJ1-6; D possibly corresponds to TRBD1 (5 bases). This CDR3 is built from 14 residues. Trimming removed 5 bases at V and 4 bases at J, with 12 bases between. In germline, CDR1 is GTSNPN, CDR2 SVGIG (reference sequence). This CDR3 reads CAWGTASYNSPLHF. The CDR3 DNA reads TGTGCCTGGGGGACGGCGAGTTATAATTCACCCCTCCACTTT.

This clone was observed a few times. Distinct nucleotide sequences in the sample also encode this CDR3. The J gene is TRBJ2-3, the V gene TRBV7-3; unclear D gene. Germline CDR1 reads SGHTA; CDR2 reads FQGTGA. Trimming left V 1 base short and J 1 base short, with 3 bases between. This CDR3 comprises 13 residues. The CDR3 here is CASSLSGTDTQYF. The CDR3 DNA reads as TGTGCCAGCAGCTTAAGCGGCACAGATACGCAGTATTTT. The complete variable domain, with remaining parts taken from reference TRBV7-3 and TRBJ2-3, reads GAGVSQTPSNKVTEKGKYVELRCDPISGHTALYWYRQSLGQGPEFLIYFQGTGAADDSGLPNDRFFAVRPEGSVSTLKIQRTERGDSAVYLCASSLSGTDTQYFGPGTRLTVL.

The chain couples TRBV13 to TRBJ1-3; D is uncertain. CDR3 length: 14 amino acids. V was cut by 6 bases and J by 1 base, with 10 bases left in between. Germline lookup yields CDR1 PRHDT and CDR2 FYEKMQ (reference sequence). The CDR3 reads CASRVGYSGNTIYF. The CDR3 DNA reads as TGTGCCAGCAGAGTAGGGTATTCTGGAAACACCATATATTTT.

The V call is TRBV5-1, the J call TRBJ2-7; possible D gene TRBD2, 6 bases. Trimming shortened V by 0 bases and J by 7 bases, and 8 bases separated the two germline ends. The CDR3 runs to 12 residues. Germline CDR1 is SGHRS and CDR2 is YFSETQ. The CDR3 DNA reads TGCGCCAGCAGCTTGGGGGACTTTGAGCAGTACTTC. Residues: CASSLGDFEQYF.

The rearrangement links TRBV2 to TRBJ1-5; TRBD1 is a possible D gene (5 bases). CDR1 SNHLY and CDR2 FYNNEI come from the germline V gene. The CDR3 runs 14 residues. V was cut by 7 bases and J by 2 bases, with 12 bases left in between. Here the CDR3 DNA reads TGTGCCAGCACACATTCGGGGGGCAATCAGCCCCAGCATTTT. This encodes CASTHSGGNQPQHF.

The CDR3 loop is CASSEDRAHEQYF. CDR3 nucleotide sequence: TGTGCCAGCTCAGAGGACAGGGCCCACGAGCAGTACTTC. The gene calls are TRBV18 and TRBJ2-7, with TRBD1 identical over 8 bases. The germline CDR1 and CDR2 sequences are KGHSH and LQKENI. The V gene end was trimmed by 5 bases and the J gene end by 5 bases; junction bases not matched to a gene: 5. The CDR3 consists of 13 residues.

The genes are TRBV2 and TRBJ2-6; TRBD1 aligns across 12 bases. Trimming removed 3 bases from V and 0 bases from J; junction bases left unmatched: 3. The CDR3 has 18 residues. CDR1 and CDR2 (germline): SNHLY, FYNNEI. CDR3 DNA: TGTGCCAGCAGTGAGGGACAGGGGGCTCTCTCTGGGGCCAACGTCCTGACTTTC. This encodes CASSEGQGALSGANVLTF. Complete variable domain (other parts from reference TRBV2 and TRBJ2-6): EPEVTQTPSHQVTQMGQEVILRCVPISNHLYFYWYRQILGQKVEFLVSFYNNEISEKSEIFDDQFSVERPDGSNFTLKIRSTKLEDSAMYFCASSEGQGALSGANVLTFGAGSRLTVL.

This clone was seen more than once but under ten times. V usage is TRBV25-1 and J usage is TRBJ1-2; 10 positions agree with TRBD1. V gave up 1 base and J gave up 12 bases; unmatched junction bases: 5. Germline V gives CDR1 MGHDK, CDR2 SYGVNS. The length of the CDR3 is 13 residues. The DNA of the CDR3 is TGTGCCAGCAGTGAATTCGGGACAGGGGAGCACACCTTC. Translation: CASSEFGTGEHTF.

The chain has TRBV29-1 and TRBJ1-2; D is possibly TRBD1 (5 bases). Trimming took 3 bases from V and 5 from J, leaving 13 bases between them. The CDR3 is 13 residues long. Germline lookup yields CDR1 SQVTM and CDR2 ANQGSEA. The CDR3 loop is CSVDRVSLYGYTF. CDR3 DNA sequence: TGCAGCGTTGACAGGGTGTCCCTTTATGGCTACACCTTC.

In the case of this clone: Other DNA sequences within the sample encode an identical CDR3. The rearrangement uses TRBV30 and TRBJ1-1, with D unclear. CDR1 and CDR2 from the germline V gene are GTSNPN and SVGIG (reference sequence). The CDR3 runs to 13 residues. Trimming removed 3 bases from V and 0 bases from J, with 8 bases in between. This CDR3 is CAWSGSMNTEAFF. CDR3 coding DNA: TGTGCCTGGAGCGGCAGCATGAACACTGAAGCTTTCTTT. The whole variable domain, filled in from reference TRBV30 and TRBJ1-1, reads SQTIHQWPATLVQPVGSPLSLECTVEGTSNPNLYWYRQAAGRGLQLLFYSVGIGQISSEVPQNLSASRPQDRQFILSSKKLLLSDSGFYLCAWSGSMNTEAFFGQGTRLTVV.

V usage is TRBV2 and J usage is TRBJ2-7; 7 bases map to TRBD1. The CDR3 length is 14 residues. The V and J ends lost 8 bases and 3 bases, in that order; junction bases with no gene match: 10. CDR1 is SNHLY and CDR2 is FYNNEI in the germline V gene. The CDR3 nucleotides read TGTGCCAGCGCGAGGACAGGTGTCATCTACGAGCAGTACTTC. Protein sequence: CASARTGVIYEQYF.

CDR3 sequence: CASSTGGDSNQPQHF. Written as DNA, the CDR3 is TGTGCCAGCAGCACGGGGGGGGATAGCAATCAGCCCCAGCATTTT. The chain has TRBV11-3 and TRBJ1-5; possible D gene TRBD1, 5 bases. The V end lost 5 bases, the J end lost 0 bases, and 11 bases lay between the germline ends. In germline, CDR1 is SGHNT, CDR2 YENEEA. CDR3 size: 15 residues.

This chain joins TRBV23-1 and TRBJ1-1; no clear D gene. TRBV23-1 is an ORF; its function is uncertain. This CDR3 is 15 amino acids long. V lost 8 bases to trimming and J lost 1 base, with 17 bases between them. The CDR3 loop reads CASGRLGRSNTEAFF. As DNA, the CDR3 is TGCGCCAGCGGACGGCTCGGCCGATCGAACACTGAAGCTTTCTTT.

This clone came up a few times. The chain's CDR3 is CASSSGTGTGANVLTF. As DNA, the CDR3 is TGCGCCAGCAGCTCCGGGACAGGGACTGGGGCCAACGTCCTGACTTTC. V and J are TRBV5-1 and TRBJ2-6; 9 bases are shared with TRBD1. CDR3 length equals 16 residues. CDR1 is SGHRS, CDR2 YFSETQ, per germline. Unmatched junction bases numbered 3, after V lost 3 bases and J lost 2 bases. Full variable domain (rest looked up from reference TRBV5-1 and TRBJ2-6): KAGVTQTPRYLIKTRGQQVTLSCSPISGHRSVSWYQQTPGQGLQFLFEYFSETQRNKGNFPGRFSGRQFSNSRSEMNVSTLELGDSALYLCASSSGTGTGANVLTFGAGSRLTVL.

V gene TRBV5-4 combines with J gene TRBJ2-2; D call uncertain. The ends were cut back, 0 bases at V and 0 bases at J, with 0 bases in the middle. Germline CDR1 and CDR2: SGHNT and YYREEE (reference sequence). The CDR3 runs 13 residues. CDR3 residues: CASSLANTGELFF. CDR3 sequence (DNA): TGTGCCAGCAGCTTGGCGAACACCGGGGAGCTGTTTTTT.

CDR3: CSGQRQAYNEQFF. The DNA of the CDR3 is TGCAGCGGGCAGAGGCAGGCCTACAATGAGCAGTTCTTC. The chain employs TRBV29-1 and TRBJ2-1, with D hard to call. The length of the CDR3 is 13 residues. V was pared by 7 bases and J by 2 bases, with 12 bases between. The germline V gene encodes CDR1 SQVTM and CDR2 ANQGSEA.

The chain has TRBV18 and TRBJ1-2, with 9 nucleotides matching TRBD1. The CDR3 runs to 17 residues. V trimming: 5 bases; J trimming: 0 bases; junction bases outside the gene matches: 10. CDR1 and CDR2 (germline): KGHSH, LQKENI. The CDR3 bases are TGTGCCAGCTCAGATGGGACAGGGACGCTCTCTAACTATGGCTACACCTTC. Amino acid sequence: CASSDGTGTLSNYGYTF.